This entry concerns a single TCR beta chain. This clone's antigen is unknown. No clone much larger than this one lies a single base away; base qualities are absent. TCRbeta CDR3 regions were amplified from genomic DNA by means of the immunoSEQ Assay, a bias-controlled multiplex PCR. The paper's data handling went like this. Nucleated cell counts per sample were estimated from amplification of reference gene primers within the assay. Sequence reads were collapsed and filtered to measure the absolute abundance of every unique TCRbeta CDR3 rearrangement. For each sample, productive Simpson clonality was calculated by taking the square root of Simpson's diversity index across productive rearrangements. Held by TCRdb, this immuneACCESS table contains in-frame sequences only and omits some clones. Under half of the omission traces to an unresolved V gene where checked; the cause of the rest is unknown. V, J and clone size are those of that table, while D and trimming were read from the DNA. This sample gives about 300,000 clones in total; approximately 88% of them show up just once. The ten largest account for 5.5% to 8.5% of the sample.

This sample is drawn from a study of blood T cell repertoires in COVID-19 (dated by TCRdb to the early 2020s). Regarding the complete study: The collaborator samples originated in the United States, Italy and Spain and spanned the acute and convalescent phases of COVID-19. A de-identified subject ID, COVID-19 status, age in years and sex were almost always included in the sample metadata. A freely available public database, intended as a resource for researchers studying the immune response to SARS-CoV-2, is where the repertoires were released. The samples were drawn from two sources: the first 160 participants of the ongoing ImmuneRACE study, and fewer than 1,500 subjects contributed by 6 global collaborators. Where HLA class I and class II types were available, the types were taken from metadata supplied by the sample provider, not from assay-based typing. Deeply sampled blood TCRbeta repertoires from subjects exposed to, actively infected with, or recovered from COVID-19 were included in the dataset. The prospective study material was composed of cDNA or gDNA derived from T cells, B-cell-depleted T cells, or PBMCs. Results and caveats for the whole study, not just this receptor: The quantity of clinical and demographic metadata differed by source and by participant and was supplied without curation.

Another Seattle source contributed samples from volunteer blood donors who had recovered from COVID-19. Whole blood was collected in K2EDTA tubes by collaborating institutions according to the institutions' own protocols. Collaborator samples were shipped for TCRbeta analysis as frozen whole blood, isolated PBMCs, or DNA extracted from either sample type. This sequence was found in a woman aged 25 to 39 who had recovered from COVID-19. The sequencing input was peripheral blood.

The CDR3 reads as follows: CASSLWGGYSNQPQHF. Here is the DNA: TGTGCCAGCAGTTTATGGGGGGGGTATAGCAATCAGCCCCAGCATTTT. This receptor chain uses TRBV28 and TRBJ1-5; matching of 5 bases hints at TRBD1 as the D gene. The germline V gene encodes CDR1 MDHEN and CDR2 SYDVKM. CDR3 length: 16 amino acids, cysteine to phenylalanine. Only CDR3 DNA is held: 48 bases, read in frame from base 1. V is cut by 0 bases and J by 0 bases, and the space between the germline ends is 9 bases.